These 10 T cell receptor beta chains were sequenced from one sample in a study of Graves' ophthalmopathy and Graves' hyperthyroidism. RNA transcripts served as template for amplifying TCR beta CDR3 sequences. First-round RT-PCR employed HTBI primers, with a second-round multiplex PCR after it. TCRdb re-analysed the multiplex PCR reads in MiXCR, keeping a single row per CDR3 protein. The sample has approximately 700,000 distinct CDR3 sequences, about 38% seen once. The sample comprised peripheral blood. The receptors come from an adult man with Graves' ophthalmopathy.

This clonotype has a count of ten or more. V gene TRBV5-6 combines with J gene TRBJ1-5; D call uncertain. The V gene lost 1 base and the J gene lost 4 bases, with 12 bases spanning the gap. This CDR3 is 15 amino acids long. The germline V gene has CDR1 SGHDT and CDR2 YYEEEE. The CDR3: CASSLFGGGNQPQHF. CDR3 coding DNA: TGTGCCAGCAGCTTGTTTGGAGGTGGGAATCAGCCCCAGCATTTT.

This chain uses TRBV7-2 with TRBJ1-1; 7 bases map to TRBD1. J lost 2 bases, V lost 6 bases, and 9 bases had no gene match. CDR1 and CDR2 (germline): SGHTA, FQGNSA. This CDR3 spans 15 amino acids. CDR3 protein: CASSEAGGPNTEAFF. In DNA form, the CDR3 reads TGTGCCAGCAGTGAAGCAGGGGGACCTAACACTGAAGCTTTCTTT.

This clonotype was counted at least ten times. CDR3 residues: CASSPITVPGGYTF. The CDR3 DNA reads as TGTGCCAGCAGCCCGATTACAGTCCCCGGAGGCTACACCTTC. The V and J genes are TRBV5-6 and TRBJ1-2; D is uncertain. This CDR3 region has 14 residues. Germline V CDR1 and CDR2: SGHDT, YYEEEE. V was clipped by 4 bases and J by 8 bases, with 18 bases between them.

This clonotype was observed many times. The chain carries TRBV6-5 and TRBJ1-5, with 7 bases fitting TRBD1. J gave up 4 bases and V 6 bases, and 6 bases lay outside the gene matches. Germline-derived CDR1 and CDR2 are MNHEY and SVGAGI. This CDR3 has 14 amino acids. CDR3 bases: TGTGCCAGCAGACCGGGACAGAAGAATCAGCCCCAGCATTTT. Translation: CASRPGQKNQPQHF.

This clonotype was recorded many times. J is TRBJ1-5 and V is TRBV19; D possibly corresponds to TRBD1 (6 bases). Trimming stripped 7 bases from V and 5 bases from J, with 15 bases between. Germline CDR1 and CDR2: LNHDA and SQIVND (reference sequence). This CDR3 comprises 14 residues. The CDR3 sequence: CASTPGQGYQPQHF. CDR3 nucleotides: TGTGCCAGTACCCCAGGGCAGGGGTATCAGCCCCAGCATTTT.

This clonotype was picked up many times. The V and J genes are TRBV7-9 and TRBJ2-5; D might be TRBD2 (6 bases). Germline V lookup: CDR1 SEHNR, CDR2 FQNEAQ (reference sequence). The CDR3 consists of 16 residues. V dropped 5 bases and J dropped 5 bases, with 21 bases sitting between them. The CDR3 reads CASSKGTLSPQETQYF. The CDR3 DNA sequence: TGTGCCAGCAGCAAAGGGACTCTAAGCCCTCAGGAGACCCAGTACTTC.

This clonotype was seen at least ten times. The V call is TRBV5-6, the J call TRBJ1-6, with no clear D. V was trimmed by 2 bases and J by 8 bases, leaving 11 bases between them. The CDR3 has 14 amino acids. The V gene's germline CDR1 is SGHDT and CDR2 YYEEEE. The CDR3 nucleotides read TGTGCCAGCAGCTTCCGGGTGTCGGATTCACCCCTCCACTTT. Encoded protein: CASSFRVSDSPLHF. Supplemented by reference TRBV5-6 and TRBJ1-6, the full variable domain reads DAGVTQSPTHLIKTRGQQVTLRCSPKSGHDTVSWYQQALGQGPQFIFQYYEEEERQRGNFPDRFSGHQFPNYSSELNVNALLLGDSALYLCASSFRVSDSPLHFGNGTRLTVT.

In regard to this clonotype: One base away lies a much larger clone, so this may be a sequencing read error. The chain is built from TRBV7-9 and TRBJ1-3; D gene ambiguous. This CDR3 comprises 17 residues. V lost 4 bases to trimming and J lost 0 bases, with 16 bases between them. Germline CDR1 is SEHNR and CDR2 is FQNEAQ (reference sequence). The DNA of the CDR3 is TGTGCCAGCAGCTCGCGAACACGGACTCTCTCTGGAAACACCATATATTTT. This gives the protein CASSSRTRTLSGNTIYF.

The V gene is TRBV4-1, the J gene TRBJ2-2; 7 positions agree with TRBD1. Germline assignment: CDR1 MGHRA and CDR2 YSYEKL. The CDR3 length is 14 residues. V dropped 3 bases and J dropped 5; count of bases not matched to a gene: 3. CDR3 region: CASSHRQGTGELFF. The CDR3 region has the DNA TGCGCCAGCAGCCACCGACAGGGTACCGGGGAGCTGTTTTTT.

Here the CDR3 DNA reads TGTGCCATCAGTTCCCCGGGACAGGGGGGAGCTTTCTTT. Translation gives CAISSPGQGGAFF. The chain couples TRBV10-3 to TRBJ1-1; 11 bases agree with TRBD1. The CDR3 loop spans 13 amino acids. Germline lookup yields CDR1 ENHRY and CDR2 SYGVKD. V shed 5 bases and J 10 bases; nucleotides not matched to a gene: 6.